These 18 T cell receptor beta chains were sequenced from one sample in a study of blood T cell repertoires in COVID-19. TCRdb keeps only in-frame clones here, not all; method: immunoSEQ multiplex PCR. Seen here are 140,000 or so clones, over 80% observed once, and the top ten hold 6.2%. The sample was PBMCs or T cells enriched from blood (not recorded which). These receptors all stem from a woman between 40 and 55 years old who had recovered from COVID-19.

J is TRBJ2-1 and V is TRBV25-1, with 10 bases identical to TRBD2. The germline V gene has CDR1 MGHDK and CDR2 SYGVNS. The CDR3 is 18 residues long. Trimming cost V 0 bases and J 2 bases; bases outside gene matches: 7. The CDR3 loop is CASSEYGTSVGTYNEQFF. The CDR3 DNA follows: TGTGCCAGCAGTGAATATGGGACTAGCGTGGGCACCTACAATGAGCAGTTCTTC.

V and J are TRBV6-1 and TRBJ1-5, with D hard to call. CDR3 length: 17 amino acids. V shed 3 bases and J shed 4 bases, with 19 bases lying between them. The V gene's germline CDR1 is MNHNS and CDR2 SASEGT. CDR3 residues: CASSEGSGGGGNQPQHF. The CDR3 DNA reads TGTGCCAGCAGTGAGGGAAGCGGCGGAGGAGGTAATCAGCCCCAGCATTTT.

The rearrangement links TRBV18 to TRBJ2-2; 15 nucleotides line up with TRBD2. V lost 1 base, J lost 5 bases, and 5 bases stayed unmatched. The CDR3 sequence is 18 residues long. Germline lookup yields CDR1 KGHSH and CDR2 LQKENI. CDR3 in amino acids: CASSPRTSGGAATGELFF. The DNA for the CDR3 is TGTGCCAGCTCACCACGGACTAGCGGGGGGGCCGCAACCGGGGAGCTGTTTTTT. Together with reference TRBV18 and TRBJ2-2, the CDR3 gives the full variable domain: NAGVMQNPRHLVRRRGQEARLRCSPMKGHSHVYWYRQLPEEGLKFMVYLQKENIIDESGMPKERFSAEFPKEGPSILRIQQVVRGDSAAYFCASSPRTSGGAATGELFFGEGSRLTVL.

The chain recombines TRBV6-1 with TRBJ2-3; 8 positions match TRBD1. Trimming removed 1 base from V and 0 bases from J; junction bases left unmatched: 0. Germline values: CDR1 MNHNS, CDR2 SASEGT. The CDR3 length is 15 residues. CDR3 residues: CASSEGQGSTDTQYF. The CDR3 coding sequence is TGTGCCAGCAGTGAAGGACAGGGGAGCACAGATACGCAGTATTTT.

In its sample, this clone was seen a few times. This chain links TRBV18 with TRBJ1-2; the D gene is possibly TRBD1 (5 bases). The V end was cut by 4 bases, the J end by 8 bases, with 17 bases between. The CDR3 contains 14 residues. Germline V CDR1 and CDR2: KGHSH, LQKENI. CDR3 sequence: CASSLIQGPGGYTF. The CDR3 nucleotides are TGTGCCAGCTCACTCATCCAGGGTCCAGGGGGCTACACCTTC.

The genes are TRBV6-1 and TRBJ2-7; 9 bases agree with TRBD1. Germline V gene sequence: CDR1 MNHNS, CDR2 SASEGT. The V gene end was trimmed by 0 bases and the J gene end by 6 bases; junction bases not matched to a gene: 6. The CDR3 has 15 amino acids. As DNA, the CDR3 is TGTGCCAGCAGTGAAGCGGGAGGGACAGGGAGCGAGCAGTACTTC. Its protein is CASSEAGGTGSEQYF.

This clone was observed a single time. The chain uses TRBV4-1 and TRBJ1-1; possible D gene TRBD1, 5 bases. The CDR3 is 15 residues long. Per the germline V gene, CDR1 is MGHRA and CDR2 is YSYEKL. V was cut by 6 bases and J by 3 bases, with 17 bases left in between. The CDR3 nucleotides read TGCGCCAGCAGGAGGGAGTGGGGGGGGGACACTGAAGCTTTCTTT. Its translation: CASRREWGGDTEAFF.

The chain links TRBV2 to TRBJ2-2; 9 bases fit TRBD1. This CDR3 has 14 residues. The germline V gene has CDR1 SNHLY and CDR2 FYNNEI. The V and J ends lost 4 bases and 6 bases, in that order; junction bases with no gene match: 3. DNA of the CDR3: TGTGCCAGCAGTGTTTACAGGGGGCCCGGGGAGCTGTTTTTT. Protein: CASSVYRGPGELFF.

This clone was recorded only once. The gene calls are TRBV2 and TRBJ2-7; D may be TRBD1 (5 bases). The length of the CDR3 is 14 residues. Germline V gives CDR1 SNHLY, CDR2 FYNNEI. V was clipped by 2 bases and J by 2 bases, with 10 bases between them. The DNA of the CDR3 is TGTGCCAGCAGTGAATCGGGCAGGGCCTACGAGCAGTACTTC. As protein: CASSESGRAYEQYF. The full variable domain, in which reference TRBV2 and TRBJ2-7 provide the parts outside the CDR3, is EPEVTQTPSHQVTQMGQEVILRCVPISNHLYFYWYRQILGQKVEFLVSFYNNEISEKSEIFDDQFSVERPDGSNFTLKIRSTKLEDSAMYFCASSESGRAYEQYFGPGTRLTVT.

The V gene is TRBV9, the J gene TRBJ1-2; 7 bases fit TRBD1. The CDR3 is 13 amino acids. V lost 0 bases, J lost 4 bases, and 0 bases stayed unmatched. The germline V gene has CDR1 SGDLS and CDR2 YYNGEE. CDR3 in amino acids: CASSVGQGYGYTF. Here the CDR3 DNA reads TGTGCCAGCAGCGTAGGACAGGGCTATGGCTACACCTTC.

The J gene is TRBJ1-4, the V gene TRBV14; 7 bases map to TRBD1. CDR1 is SGHDN, CDR2 FVKESK, per germline. CDR3 length: 14 amino acids. V shed 4 bases, J shed 7 bases, and the junction held 6 bases outside the gene matches. The CDR3 bases are TGTGCCAGCAGCCCTAACAACAGGGGTGAAAAACTGTTTTTT. It encodes CASSPNNRGEKLFF.

This chain links TRBV7-9 with TRBJ2-3; D ambiguous. Germline V gives CDR1 SEHNR, CDR2 FQNEAQ (reference sequence). Trimming cost V 3 bases and J 2 bases, with 9 bases left between them. This CDR3 is 14 amino acids long. CDR3 nucleotides: TGTGCCAGCAGCTTTACCGCGATCACAGATACGCAGTATTTT. This translates into CASSFTAITDTQYF. Filled out from reference TRBV7-9 and TRBJ2-3, the complete variable domain reads DTGVSQNPRHKITKRGQNVTFRCDPISEHNRLYWYRQTLGQGPEFLTYFQNEAQLEKSRLLSDRFSAERPKGSFSTLEIQRTEQGDSAMYLCASSFTAITDTQYFGPGTRLTVL.

Only a few counts were recorded for this clone. Other DNA sequences of this sample code for an identical CDR3. The gene calls are TRBV10-3 and TRBJ1-5, with unresolved D. Trimming took 0 bases from V and 1 from J, leaving 7 bases between them. Germline V gene sequence: CDR1 ENHRY, CDR2 SYGVKD. The CDR3 is made up of 15 amino acids. In DNA, the CDR3 is TGTGCCATCAGTGAGTCCGGAGGGAGCAATCAGCCCCAGCATTTT. Protein: CAISESGGSNQPQHF.

The V and J genes are TRBV4-1 and TRBJ2-7; TRBD2 matches 11 bases. With V trimmed by 4 bases and J by 3 bases, 5 bases remained unmatched. Germline V lookup: CDR1 MGHRA, CDR2 YSYEKL. The CDR3 extends over 15 amino acids. CDR3: CASSPVAGGVYEQYF. The CDR3 DNA is TGCGCCAGCAGCCCCGTAGCGGGAGGGGTCTACGAGCAGTACTTC.

This chain joins TRBV2 and TRBJ1-1; 8 nucleotides align to TRBD1. This CDR3 is built from 14 residues. Germline lookup yields CDR1 SNHLY and CDR2 FYNNEI. Trimming cost V 3 bases and J 4 bases; bases outside gene matches: 4. CDR3: CASSDRGRLTEAFF. CDR3 bases: TGTGCCAGCAGTGACAGGGGGCGCCTCACTGAAGCTTTCTTT.

The rearrangement links TRBV9 to TRBJ1-1, with a weak D call TRBD1 (6 bases). The length of the CDR3 is 14 residues. CDR1 SGDLS and CDR2 YYNGEE come from the germline V gene. V lost 5 bases, J lost 1 base, and 12 bases lay in between. CDR3 in amino acids: CASSRTGRNTEAFF. DNA for the CDR3: TGTGCCAGCAGTCGAACAGGGAGGAACACTGAAGCTTTCTTT.

CDR3 loop: CASSLTAGGPSTGELFF. DNA for the CDR3: TGTGCCAGCAGTTTAACAGCGGGAGGGCCGAGCACCGGGGAGCTGTTTTTT. The rearrangement uses TRBV27 and TRBJ2-2; TRBD2 matches 10 bases. The CDR3 is made up of 17 amino acids. Per the germline V gene, CDR1 is MNHEY and CDR2 is SMNVEV (reference sequence). Losses at the gene ends were 2 bases for V and 4 bases for J; bases not matched to a gene: 7.

This chain connects TRBV20-1 to TRBJ2-7; no definite D call. Germline CDR1 is DFQATT and CDR2 is SNEGSKA (reference sequence). Trimming cost V 6 bases and J 5 bases, with 8 bases left between them. The CDR3 extends over 10 amino acids. In DNA, the CDR3 is TGCAGTGCCGGTCAGGACGAGCAGTACTTC. Protein product: CSAGQDEQYF.